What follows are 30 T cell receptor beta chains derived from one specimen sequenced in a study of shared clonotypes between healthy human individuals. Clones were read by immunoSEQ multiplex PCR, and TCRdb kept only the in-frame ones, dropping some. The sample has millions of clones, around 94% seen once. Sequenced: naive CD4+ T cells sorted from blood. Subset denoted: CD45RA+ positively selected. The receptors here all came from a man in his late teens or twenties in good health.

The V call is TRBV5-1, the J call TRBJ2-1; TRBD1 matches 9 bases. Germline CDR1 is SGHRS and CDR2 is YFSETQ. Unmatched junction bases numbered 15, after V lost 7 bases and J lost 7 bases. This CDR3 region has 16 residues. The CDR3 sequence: CASGRGGTGYGNEQFF. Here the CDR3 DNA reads TGCGCCAGCGGCCGGGGAGGGACAGGGTACGGTAATGAGCAGTTCTTC.

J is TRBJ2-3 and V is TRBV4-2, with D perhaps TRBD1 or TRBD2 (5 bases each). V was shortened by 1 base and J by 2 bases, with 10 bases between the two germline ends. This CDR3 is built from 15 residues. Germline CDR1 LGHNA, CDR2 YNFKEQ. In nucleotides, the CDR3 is TGTGCCAGCAGCCAAGGGGACGGAAACACAGATACGCAGTATTTT. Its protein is CASSQGDGNTDTQYF.

The CDR3 nucleotides are TGTGCCTGGTGCCGTAGCGGGAGTTTGCATGAGCAGTTCTTC. Protein: CAWCRSGSLHEQFF. This chain uses TRBV30 with TRBJ2-1, with 9 nucleotides matching TRBD2. Trimming cost V 5 bases and J 8 bases; bases outside gene matches: 10. Looked up from germline, CDR1 is GTSNPN and CDR2 is SVGIG (reference sequence). This CDR3 spans 14 amino acids.

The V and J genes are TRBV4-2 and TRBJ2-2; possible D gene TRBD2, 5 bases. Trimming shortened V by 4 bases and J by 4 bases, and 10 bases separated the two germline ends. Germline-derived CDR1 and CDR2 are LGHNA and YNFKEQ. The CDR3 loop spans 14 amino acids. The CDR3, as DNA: TGTGCCAGCAGCCCCGGGGTTAGCACCGGGGAGCTGTTTTTT. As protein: CASSPGVSTGELFF.

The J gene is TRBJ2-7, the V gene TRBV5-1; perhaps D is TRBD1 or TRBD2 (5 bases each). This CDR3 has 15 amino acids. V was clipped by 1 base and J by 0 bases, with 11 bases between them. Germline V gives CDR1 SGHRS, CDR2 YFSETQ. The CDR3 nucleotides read TGCGCCAGCAGCTTGAACGCAGGGAGCTCCTACGAGCAGTACTTC. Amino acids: CASSLNAGSSYEQYF. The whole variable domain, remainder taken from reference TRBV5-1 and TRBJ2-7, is KAGVTQTPRYLIKTRGQQVTLSCSPISGHRSVSWYQQTPGQGLQFLFEYFSETQRNKGNFPGRFSGRQFSNSRSEMNVSTLELGDSALYLCASSLNAGSSYEQYFGPGTRLTVT.

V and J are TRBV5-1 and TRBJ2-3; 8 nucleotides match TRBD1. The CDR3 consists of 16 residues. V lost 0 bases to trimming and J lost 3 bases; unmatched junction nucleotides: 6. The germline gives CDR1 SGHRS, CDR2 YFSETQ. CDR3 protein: CASSLGTGGITDTQYF. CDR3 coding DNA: TGCGCCAGCAGCTTGGGAACAGGGGGTATTACAGATACGCAGTATTTT.

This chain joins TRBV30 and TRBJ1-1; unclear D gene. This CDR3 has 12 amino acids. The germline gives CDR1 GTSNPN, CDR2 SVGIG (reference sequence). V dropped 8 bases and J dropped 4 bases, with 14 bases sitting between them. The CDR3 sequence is CARGVDSTEAFF. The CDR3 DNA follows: TGTGCCCGGGGTGTAGATAGCACTGAAGCTTTCTTT.

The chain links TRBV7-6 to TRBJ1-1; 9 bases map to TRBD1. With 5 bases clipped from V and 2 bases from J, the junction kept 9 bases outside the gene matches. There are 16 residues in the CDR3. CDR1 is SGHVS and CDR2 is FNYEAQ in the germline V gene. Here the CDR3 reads CASSPIWTGDNTEAFF. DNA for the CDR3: TGTGCCAGCAGCCCGATTTGGACAGGGGACAACACTGAAGCTTTCTTT. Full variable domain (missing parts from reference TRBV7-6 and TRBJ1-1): GAGVSQSPRYKVTKRGQDVALRCDPISGHVSLYWYRQALGQGPEFLTYFNYEAQQDKSGLPNDRFSAERPEGSISTLTIQRTEQRDSAMYRCASSPIWTGDNTEAFFGQGTRLTVV.

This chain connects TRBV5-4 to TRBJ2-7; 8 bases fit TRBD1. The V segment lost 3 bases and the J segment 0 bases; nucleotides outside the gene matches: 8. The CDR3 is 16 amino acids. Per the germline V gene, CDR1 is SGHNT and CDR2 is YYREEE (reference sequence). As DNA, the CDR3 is TGTGCCAGCAGCTCCAGGACAGGGCTCCGCTCCTACGAGCAGTACTTC. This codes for CASSSRTGLRSYEQYF.

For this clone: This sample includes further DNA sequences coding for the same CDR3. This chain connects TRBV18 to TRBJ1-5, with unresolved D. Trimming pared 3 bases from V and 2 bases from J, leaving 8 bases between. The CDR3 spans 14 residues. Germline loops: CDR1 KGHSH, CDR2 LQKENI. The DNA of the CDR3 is TGTGCCAGCTCACCGGGAGGCGGCAATCAGCCCCAGCATTTT. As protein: CASSPGGGNQPQHF.

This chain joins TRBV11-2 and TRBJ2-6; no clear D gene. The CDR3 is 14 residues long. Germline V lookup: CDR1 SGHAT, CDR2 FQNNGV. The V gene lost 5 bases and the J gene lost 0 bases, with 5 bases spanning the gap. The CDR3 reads CASSRPSGANVLTF. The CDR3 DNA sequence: TGTGCCAGCAGCCGGCCCTCTGGGGCCAACGTCCTGACTTTC.

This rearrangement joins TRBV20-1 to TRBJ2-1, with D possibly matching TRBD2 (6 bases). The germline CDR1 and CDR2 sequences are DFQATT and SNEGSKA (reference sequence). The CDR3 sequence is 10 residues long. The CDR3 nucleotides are TGCAGCGGGGAGCGGGATGAGCAGTTCTTC. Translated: CSGERDEQFF.

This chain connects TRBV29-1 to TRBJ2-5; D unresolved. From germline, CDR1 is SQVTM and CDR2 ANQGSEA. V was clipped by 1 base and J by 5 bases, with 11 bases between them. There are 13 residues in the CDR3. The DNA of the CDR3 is TGCAGCGTTGAAGCCCCCCCAGGCGAGACCCAGTACTTC. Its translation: CSVEAPPGETQYF.

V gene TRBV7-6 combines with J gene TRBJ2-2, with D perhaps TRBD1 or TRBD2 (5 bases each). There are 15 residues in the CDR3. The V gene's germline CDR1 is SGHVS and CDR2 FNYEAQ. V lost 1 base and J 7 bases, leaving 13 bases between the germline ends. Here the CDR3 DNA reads TGTGCCAGCAGCTTAGGGGGACCGACCCACGGGGAGCTGTTTTTT. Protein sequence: CASSLGGPTHGELFF.

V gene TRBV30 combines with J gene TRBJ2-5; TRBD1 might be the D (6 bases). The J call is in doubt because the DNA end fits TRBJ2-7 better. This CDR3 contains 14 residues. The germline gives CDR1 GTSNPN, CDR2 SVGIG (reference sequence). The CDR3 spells CAWSYHQGTYEQYF. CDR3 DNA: TGTGCCTGGAGCTATCATCAGGGGACCTACGAGCAGTACTTC.

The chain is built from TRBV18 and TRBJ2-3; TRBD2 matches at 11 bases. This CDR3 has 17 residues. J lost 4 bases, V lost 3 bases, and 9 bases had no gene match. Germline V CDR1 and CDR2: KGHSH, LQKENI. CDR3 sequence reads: CASSPGLAGGSADTQYF. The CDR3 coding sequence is TGTGCCAGCTCACCCGGTCTAGCGGGGGGCAGCGCAGATACGCAGTATTTT.

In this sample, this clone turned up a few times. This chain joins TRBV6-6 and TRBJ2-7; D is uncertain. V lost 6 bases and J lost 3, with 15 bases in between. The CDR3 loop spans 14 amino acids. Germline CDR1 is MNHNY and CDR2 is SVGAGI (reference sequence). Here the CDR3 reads CASSSTPTNYEQYF. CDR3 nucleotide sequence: TGTGCCAGCAGCTCAACCCCGACGAACTACGAGCAGTACTTC.

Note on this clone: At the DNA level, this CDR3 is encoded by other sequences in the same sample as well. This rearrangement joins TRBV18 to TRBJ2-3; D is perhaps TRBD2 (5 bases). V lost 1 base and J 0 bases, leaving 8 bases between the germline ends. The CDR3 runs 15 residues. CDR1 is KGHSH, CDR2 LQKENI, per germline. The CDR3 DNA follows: TGTGCCAGCTCACCACGGTCGGGAAGCACAGATACGCAGTATTTT. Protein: CASSPRSGSTDTQYF.

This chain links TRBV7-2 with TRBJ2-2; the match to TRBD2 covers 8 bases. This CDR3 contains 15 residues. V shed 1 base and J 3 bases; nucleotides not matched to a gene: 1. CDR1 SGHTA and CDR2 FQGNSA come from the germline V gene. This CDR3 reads CASSLELADTGELFF. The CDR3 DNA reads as TGTGCCAGCAGCTTAGAACTAGCGGACACCGGGGAGCTGTTTTTT.

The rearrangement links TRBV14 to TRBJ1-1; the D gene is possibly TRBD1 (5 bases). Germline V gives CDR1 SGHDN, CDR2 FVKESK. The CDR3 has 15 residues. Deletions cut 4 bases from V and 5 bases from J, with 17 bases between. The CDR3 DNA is TGTGCCAGCAGCCCACTGGGGGGTGAAGCAACTGAAGCTTTCTTT. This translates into CASSPLGGEATEAFF.

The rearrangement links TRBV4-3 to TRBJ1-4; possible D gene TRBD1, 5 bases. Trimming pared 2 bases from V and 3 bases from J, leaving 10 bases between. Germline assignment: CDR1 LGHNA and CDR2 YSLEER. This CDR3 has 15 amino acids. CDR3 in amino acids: CASSQNRPSNEKLFF. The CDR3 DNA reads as TGCGCCAGCAGCCAAAACAGGCCTTCTAATGAAAAACTGTTTTTT.

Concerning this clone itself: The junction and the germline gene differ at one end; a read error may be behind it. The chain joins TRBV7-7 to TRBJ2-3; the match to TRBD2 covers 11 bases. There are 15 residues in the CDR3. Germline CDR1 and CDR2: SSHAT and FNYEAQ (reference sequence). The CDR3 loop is CASSLGVAGGDTQYF. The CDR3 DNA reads TGTGCTAGCAGCTTAGGTGTAGCGGGAGGGGATACGCAGTATTTT.

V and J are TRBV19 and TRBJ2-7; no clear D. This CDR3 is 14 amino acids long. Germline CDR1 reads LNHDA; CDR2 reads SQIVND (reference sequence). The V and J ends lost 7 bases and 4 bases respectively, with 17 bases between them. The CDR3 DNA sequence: TGTGCCAGTAATCGAAACGGAGCAGAGTACGAGCAGTACTTC. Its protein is CASNRNGAEYEQYF.

The DNA of the CDR3 is TGTGCCAGCAGTTTCACAGGGGTAACTGAAGCTTTCTTT. Translated, it gives CASSFTGVTEAFF. The chain recombines TRBV27 with TRBJ1-1; TRBD1 matches 7 bases. The V gene's germline CDR1 is MNHEY and CDR2 SMNVEV (reference sequence). The CDR3 is made up of 13 amino acids. Trimming cost V 3 bases and J 5 bases; bases outside gene matches: 3.

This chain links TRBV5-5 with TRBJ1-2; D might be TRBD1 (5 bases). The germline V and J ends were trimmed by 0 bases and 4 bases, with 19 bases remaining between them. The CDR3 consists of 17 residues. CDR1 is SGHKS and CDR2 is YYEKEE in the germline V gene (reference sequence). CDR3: CASSLAMAGYLSYGYTF. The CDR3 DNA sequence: TGTGCCAGCAGCTTGGCGATGGCAGGGTATCTAAGCTATGGCTACACCTTC.

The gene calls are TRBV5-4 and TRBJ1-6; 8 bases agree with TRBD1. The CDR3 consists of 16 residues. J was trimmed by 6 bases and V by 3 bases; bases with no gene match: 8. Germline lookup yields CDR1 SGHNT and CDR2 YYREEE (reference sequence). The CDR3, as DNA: TGTGCCAGCAGCTCGGGTCGGACAGGGATTAATTCACCCCTCCACTTT. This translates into CASSSGRTGINSPLHF.

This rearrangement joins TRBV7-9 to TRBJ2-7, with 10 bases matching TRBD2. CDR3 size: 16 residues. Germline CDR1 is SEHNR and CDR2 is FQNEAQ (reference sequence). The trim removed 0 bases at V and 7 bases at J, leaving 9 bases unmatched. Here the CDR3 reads CASSLAGLAGVNEQYF. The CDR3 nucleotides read TGTGCCAGCAGCTTAGCGGGCCTAGCGGGAGTCAATGAGCAGTACTTC.

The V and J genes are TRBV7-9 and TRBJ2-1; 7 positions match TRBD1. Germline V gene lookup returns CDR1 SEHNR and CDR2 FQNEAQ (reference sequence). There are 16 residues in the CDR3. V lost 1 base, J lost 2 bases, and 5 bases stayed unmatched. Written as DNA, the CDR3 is TGTGCCAGCAGCTTAGGGGACAGAGCGGCCTACAATGAGCAGTTCTTC. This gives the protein CASSLGDRAAYNEQFF.

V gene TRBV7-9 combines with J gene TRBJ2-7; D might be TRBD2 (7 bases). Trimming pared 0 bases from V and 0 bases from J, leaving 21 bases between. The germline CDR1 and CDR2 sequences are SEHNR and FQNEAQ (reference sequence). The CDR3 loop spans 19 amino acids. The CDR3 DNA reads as TGTGCCAGCAGCTTAGCGGGGAGGGGCGGACAGTCCAACTCCTACGAGCAGTACTTC. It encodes CASSLAGRGGQSNSYEQYF.

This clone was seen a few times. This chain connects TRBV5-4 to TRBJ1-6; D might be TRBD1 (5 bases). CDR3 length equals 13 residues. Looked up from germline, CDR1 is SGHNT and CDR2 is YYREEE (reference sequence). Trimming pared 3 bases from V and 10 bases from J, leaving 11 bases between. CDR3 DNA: TGTGCCAGCAGCTGGGACTTGGAATCACCCCTCCACTTT. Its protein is CASSWDLESPLHF.